These T cell receptor beta chains were read from a single sample in a study of T cells in localized non-small cell lung cancer. Profiling relied on immunoSEQ multiplex PCR, and the TCRdb table lists in-frame clones only, not all of them. The table has about 30,000 clones, 88% seen once. The sequencing used peripheral blood, collected before any cancer treatment. The receptors come from a female donor over 55 with stage III squamous cell lung carcinoma. Both conserved end residues are part of each CDR3. A D gene is named only where the DNA matches it firmly. Some rows mark clone size as missing; the rest say once, few, many or name a class of expanded clone.

J: TRBJ2-7; size: -; V: TRBV28; D: -; CDR3: CAALHGGSYEQYF; DNA: TGTGCCGCACTCCATGGGGGCTCCTACGAGCAGTACTTC
J: TRBJ2-7; size: once; V: TRBV28; D: TRBD2; CDR3: CASSLGGRGWDEQYF; DNA: TGTGCCAGCAGTTTAGGGGGGAGGGGCTGGGACGAGCAGTACTTC
J: TRBJ2-5; size: -; V: TRBV7-2; D: -; CDR3: CASSLVSKETQYF; DNA: TGTGCCAGCAGCTTGGTATCTAAGGAGACCCAGTACTTC
J: TRBJ1-1; size: -; V: TRBV14; D: -; CDR3: CASSQSPSGINTEAFF; DNA: TGTGCCAGCAGCCAATCACCCTCCGGGATTAACACTGAAGCTTTCTTT
J: TRBJ2-7; size: -; V: TRBV5-5; D: -; CDR3: CASSSDPGTSKSNEQYF; DNA: TGTGCCAGCAGCTCGGACCCAGGGACTTCGAAATCCAACGAGCAGTACTTC
J: TRBJ1-2; size: few; V: TRBV5-6; D: -; CDR3: CASSETGGYGYTF; DNA: TGTGCCAGCAGCGAGACAGGAGGCTATGGCTACACCTTC
J: TRBJ2-1; size: -; V: TRBV5-8; D: -; CDR3: CASSVLLASNEQFF; DNA: TGTGCCAGCAGCGTATTACTAGCATCAAATGAGCAGTTCTTC
J: TRBJ2-1; size: -; V: TRBV10-1; D: -; CDR3: CASSATFSAGEQFF; DNA: TGCGCCAGCAGTGCGACCTTCAGTGCAGGGGAGCAGTTCTTC
J: TRBJ2-7; size: once; V: TRBV29-1; D: TRBD2; CDR3: CSATLAGLSYEQYF; DNA: TGCAGCGCCACACTAGCGGGACTATCCTACGAGCAGTACTTC
J: TRBJ1-1; size: once; V: TRBV10-1; D: TRBD1; CDR3: CASSDQRTGDTEAFF; DNA: TGCGCCAGCAGTGACCAAAGGACAGGGGACACTGAAGCTTTCTTT
J: TRBJ1-2; size: once; V: TRBV7-5; D: -; CDR3: CARSLERGAIGYTF; DNA: TGTGCCAGAAGCTTAGAGCGGGGGGCGATTGGCTACACCTTC
J: TRBJ2-5; size: -; V: TRBV6-5; D: TRBD1; CDR3: CASSFDTGARETQYF; DNA: TGTGCCAGCAGTTTCGATACAGGGGCCCGGGAGACCCAGTACTTC
J: TRBJ1-1; size: -; V: TRBV28; D: TRBD1; CDR3: CASSTQGGITEAFF; DNA: TGTGCCAGCAGCACCCAGGGGGGGATCACTGAAGCTTTCTTT
J: TRBJ2-1; size: -; V: TRBV5-5; D: TRBD2; CDR3: CASSRLAGEYNEQFF; DNA: TGTGCCAGCAGCCGACTAGCGGGAGAATACAATGAGCAGTTCTTC
J: TRBJ2-7; size: once; V: TRBV7-9; D: -; CDR3: CASSLVPGPESYEQYF; DNA: TGTGCCAGCAGCTTAGTCCCGGGACCGGAATCCTACGAGCAGTACTTC
J: TRBJ1-4; size: few; V: TRBV5-4; D: -; CDR3: CASSSGKRQEEKLFF; DNA: TGTGCCAGCAGCAGTGGTAAAAGACAGGAAGAAAAACTGTTTTTT
J: TRBJ2-1; size: -; V: TRBV9; D: TRBD2; CDR3: CASSVVSGTSGRGLTYNEQFF; DNA: TGTGCCAGCAGCGTAGTCTCGGGGACTAGCGGGAGAGGCTTGACGTACAATGAGCAGTTCTTC
J: TRBJ2-7; size: -; V: TRBV6-5; D: -; CDR3: CASSYSQEQYF; DNA: TGTGCCAGCAGTTACTCCCAAGAGCAGTACTTC
J: TRBJ1-4; size: -; V: TRBV27; D: -; CDR3: CASRARPQANEKLFF; DNA: TGTGCCAGCAGAGCCAGGCCCCAGGCTAATGAAAAACTGTTTTTT
J: TRBJ2-5; size: -; V: TRBV7-3; D: -; CDR3: CASSYGGPLYF; DNA: TGTGCCAGCAGCTATGGAGGGCCGCTATACTTC
J: TRBJ2-3; size: -; V: TRBV29-1; D: TRBD2; CDR3: CSVDALAGVTDTQYF; DNA: TGCAGCGTTGATGCCCTAGCGGGAGTCACAGATACGCAGTATTTT
J: TRBJ2-1; size: -; V: TRBV7-2; D: -; CDR3: CASSLRLGNEQFF; DNA: TGTGCCAGCAGCTTGAGACTAGGCAATGAGCAGTTCTTC
J: TRBJ1-5; size: -; V: TRBV4-3; D: -; CDR3: CASSQDRATSNQPQHF; DNA: TGCGCCAGCAGCCAAGATAGGGCCACTAGCAATCAGCCCCAGCATTTT
J: TRBJ1-2; size: -; V: TRBV28; D: TRBD1; CDR3: CASSGTGVQGYTF; DNA: TGTGCCAGCAGTGGGACAGGGGTTCAGGGCTACACCTTC
J: TRBJ1-5; size: -; V: TRBV19; D: TRBD1; CDR3: CASSSGTGQNQPQHF; DNA: TGTGCCAGTAGTTCCGGGACAGGTCAAAATCAGCCCCAGCATTTT
J: TRBJ1-1; size: -; V: TRBV9; D: -; CDR3: CASSVAGRQAFF; DNA: TGTGCCAGCAGCGTAGCCGGGAGGCAAGCTTTCTTT
J: TRBJ1-1; size: few; V: TRBV11-2; D: -; CDR3: CASSSREDRMNTEAFF; DNA: TGTGCCAGCAGCTCAAGGGAGGACAGAATGAACACTGAAGCTTTCTTT
J: TRBJ2-5; size: -; V: TRBV6-5; D: TRBD1; CDR3: CASSPTGRGTQYF; DNA: TGTGCCAGCAGTCCGACAGGGAGAGGGACCCAGTACTTC
J: TRBJ2-7; size: -; V: TRBV13; D: TRBD1; CDR3: CASSLRDRSYEQYF; DNA: TGTGCCAGCAGCCTTCGGGACAGGTCCTACGAGCAGTACTTC
J: TRBJ1-1; size: -; V: TRBV6-5; D: -; CDR3: CASRPPTGIYTEAFF; DNA: TGTGCCAGCAGACCGCCGACAGGAATCTACACTGAAGCTTTCTTT
J: TRBJ1-5; size: -; V: TRBV28; D: -; CDR3: CASAALNNQPQHF; DNA: TGTGCCAGCGCGGCCCTTAACAATCAGCCCCAGCATTTT
J: TRBJ2-1; size: once; V: TRBV29-1; D: -; CDR3: CSVLRRDEQFF; DNA: TGCAGCGTTCTCCGCCGGGATGAGCAGTTCTTC
J: TRBJ1-4; size: -; V: TRBV7-9; D: -; CDR3: CASSLQGGREKLFF; DNA: TGTGCCAGCAGCTTACAGGGCGGGCGCGAAAAACTGTTTTTT
J: TRBJ2-7; size: -; V: TRBV6-6; D: TRBD1; CDR3: CASSYSGQPISYEQYF; DNA: TGTGCCAGCAGTTACTCGGGACAGCCGATATCCTACGAGCAGTACTTC
J: TRBJ2-7; size: -; V: TRBV29-1; D: TRBD2; CDR3: CSVEASGTEQYF; DNA: TGCAGCGTTGAAGCTAGCGGGACCGAGCAGTACTTC
J: TRBJ1-1; size: -; V: TRBV28; D: -; CDR3: CASSWGSTEAFF; DNA: TGTGCCAGCAGTTGGGGGAGCACTGAAGCTTTCTTT
J: TRBJ1-2; size: -; V: TRBV29-1; D: TRBD1; CDR3: CSVEDRDRGRGGYTF; DNA: TGCAGCGTTGAAGATCGGGACAGGGGGCGGGGAGGCTACACCTTC
J: TRBJ2-1; size: -; V: TRBV4-1; D: -; CDR3: CASSQVSFAMGEQFF; DNA: TGCGCCAGCAGCCAAGTTAGCTTTGCTATGGGCGAGCAGTTCTTC
J: TRBJ1-5; size: -; V: TRBV5-6; D: -; CDR3: CASSLGWDQPQHF; DNA: TGTGCCAGCAGCTTGGGATGGGATCAGCCCCAGCATTTT
J: TRBJ2-5; size: once; V: TRBV5-1; D: TRBD2; CDR3: CASSSTGGETQYF; DNA: TGCGCCAGCAGCTCCACGGGGGGAGAGACCCAGTACTTC
J: TRBJ1-6; size: -; V: TRBV6-5; D: -; CDR3: CASSDRYPESPLHF; DNA: TGTGCCAGCAGCGACAGGTATCCGGAATCACCCCTCCACTTT
J: TRBJ1-2; size: -; V: TRBV7-9; D: -; CDR3: CASSFGGVNGYTF; DNA: TGTGCCAGCAGCTTCGGAGGAGTTAATGGCTACACCTTC
J: TRBJ1-6; size: -; V: TRBV27; D: -; CDR3: CASSGSYNSPLHF; DNA: TGTGCCAGCAGTGGGTCCTATAATTCACCCCTCCACTTT
J: TRBJ1-5; size: -; V: TRBV28; D: -; CDR3: CASSLLRGANQPQHF; DNA: TGTGCCAGCAGTTTACTCCGGGGAGCGAATCAGCCCCAGCATTTT
J: TRBJ2-7; size: -; V: TRBV28; D: -; CDR3: CASSPMGSSYEQYF; DNA: TGTGCCAGCTCCCCTATGGGGTCCTCCTACGAGCAGTACTTC
J: TRBJ2-7; size: -; V: TRBV6-1; D: -; CDR3: CASSPGLGYEQYF; DNA: TGTGCCAGCAGCCCGGGACTGGGGTACGAGCAGTACTTC
J: TRBJ1-5; size: -; V: TRBV28; D: -; CDR3: CASSYGIGRQPQHF; DNA: TGTGCCAGCAGTTACGGTATAGGGAGACAGCCCCAGCATTTT
J: TRBJ1-5; size: -; V: TRBV28; D: -; CDR3: CASTLSYYQPQHF; DNA: TGTGCCAGCACCCTATCATACTATCAGCCCCAGCATTTT
J: TRBJ1-2; size: -; V: TRBV2; D: -; CDR3: CASSTFSGYGYTF; DNA: TGTGCCAGCAGTACTTTTTCAGGCTATGGCTACACCTTC
J: TRBJ2-1; size: few; V: TRBV25-1; D: -; CDR3: CASSRLDISSYNEQFF; DNA: TGTGCCAGCAGTAGACTGGACATAAGCTCCTACAATGAGCAGTTCTTC
J: TRBJ1-1; size: -; V: TRBV18; D: -; CDR3: CASSPAPPGAWNTEAFF; DNA: TGTGCCAGCTCACCGGCTCCTCCGGGGGCTTGGAACACTGAAGCTTTCTTT
J: TRBJ1-6; size: -; V: TRBV5-6; D: -; CDR3: CASTLRLTGAYNSPLHF; DNA: TGTGCCAGCACCCTTCGTCTCACGGGGGCGTATAATTCACCCCTCCACTTT
J: TRBJ2-5; size: -; V: TRBV5-1; D: TRBD2; CDR3: CASSLSSGGGETQYF; DNA: TGCGCCAGCAGCTTGAGTAGCGGGGGAGGAGAGACCCAGTACTTC
J: TRBJ2-7; size: -; V: TRBV11-1; D: -; CDR3: CASSLPGPTYEQYF; DNA: TGTGCCAGCAGCCTCCCGGGACCTACCTACGAGCAGTACTTC
J: TRBJ1-1; size: few; V: TRBV10-2; D: TRBD1; CDR3: CASRQGGTEAFF; DNA: TGCGCCAGCCGACAGGGAGGCACTGAAGCTTTCTTT